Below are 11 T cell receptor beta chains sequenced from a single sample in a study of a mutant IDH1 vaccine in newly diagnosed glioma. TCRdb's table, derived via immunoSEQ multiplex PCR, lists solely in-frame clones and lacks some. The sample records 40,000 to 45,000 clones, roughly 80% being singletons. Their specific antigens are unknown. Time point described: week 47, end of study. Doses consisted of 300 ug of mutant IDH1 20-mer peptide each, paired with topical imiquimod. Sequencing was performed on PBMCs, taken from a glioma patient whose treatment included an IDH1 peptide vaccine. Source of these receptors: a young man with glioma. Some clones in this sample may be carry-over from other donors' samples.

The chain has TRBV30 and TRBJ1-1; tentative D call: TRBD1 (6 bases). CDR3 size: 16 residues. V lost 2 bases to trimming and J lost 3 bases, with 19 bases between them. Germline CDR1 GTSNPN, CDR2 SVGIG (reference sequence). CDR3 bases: TGTGCCTGGAGTCCCGGGACATCAGCCGGGCACACTGAAGCTTTCTTT. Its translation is CAWSPGTSAGHTEAFF.

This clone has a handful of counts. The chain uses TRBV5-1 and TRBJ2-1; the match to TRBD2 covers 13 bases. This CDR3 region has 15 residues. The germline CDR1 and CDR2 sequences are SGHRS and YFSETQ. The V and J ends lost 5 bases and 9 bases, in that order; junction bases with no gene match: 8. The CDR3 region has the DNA TGCGCCAGCAGTCCTACTAGCGGGGGGGCCAGTGAGCAGTTCTTC. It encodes CASSPTSGGASEQFF.

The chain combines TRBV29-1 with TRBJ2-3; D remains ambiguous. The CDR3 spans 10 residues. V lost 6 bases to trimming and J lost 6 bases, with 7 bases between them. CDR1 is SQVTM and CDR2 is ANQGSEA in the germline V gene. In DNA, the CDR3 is TGCAGCGTGAAAGAGGATACGCAGTATTTT. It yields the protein CSVKEDTQYF.

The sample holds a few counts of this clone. The CDR3 loop reads CAWTSQGANQPQHF. In DNA, the CDR3 is TGTGCCTGGACCTCCCAGGGGGCGAATCAGCCCCAGCATTTT. This rearrangement joins TRBV30 to TRBJ1-5; 8 bases are a match to TRBD1. Germline CDR1 and CDR2: GTSNPN and SVGIG (reference sequence). The CDR3 runs to 14 residues. Trimming took 4 bases from V and 4 from J; bases not matched to a gene: 6.

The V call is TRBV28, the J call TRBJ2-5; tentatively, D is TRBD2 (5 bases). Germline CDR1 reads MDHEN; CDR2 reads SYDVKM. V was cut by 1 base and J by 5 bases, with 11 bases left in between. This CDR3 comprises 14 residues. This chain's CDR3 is CASSLSREYETQYF. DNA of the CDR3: TGTGCCAGCAGTTTATCAAGGGAGTATGAGACCCAGTACTTC. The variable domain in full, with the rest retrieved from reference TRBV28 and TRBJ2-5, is DVKVTQSSRYLVKRTGEKVFLECVQDMDHENMFWYRQDPGLGLRLIYFSYDVKMKEKGDIPEGYSVSREKKERFSLILESASTNQTSMYLCASSLSREYETQYFGPGTRLLVL.

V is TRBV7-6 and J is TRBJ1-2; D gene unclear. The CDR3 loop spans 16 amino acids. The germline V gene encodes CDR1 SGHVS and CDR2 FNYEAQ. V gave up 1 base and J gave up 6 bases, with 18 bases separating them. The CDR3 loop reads CASSLGEDPRVNGYTF. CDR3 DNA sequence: TGTGCCAGCAGCTTAGGAGAAGACCCGAGGGTCAATGGCTACACCTTC.

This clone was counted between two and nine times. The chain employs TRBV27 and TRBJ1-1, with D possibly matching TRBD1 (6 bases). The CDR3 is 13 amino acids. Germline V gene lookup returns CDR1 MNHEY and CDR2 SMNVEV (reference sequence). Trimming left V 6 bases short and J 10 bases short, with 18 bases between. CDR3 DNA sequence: TGTGCCAGCAGACCACGGGACAACATACGAGCTTTCTTT. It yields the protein CASRPRDNIRAFF.

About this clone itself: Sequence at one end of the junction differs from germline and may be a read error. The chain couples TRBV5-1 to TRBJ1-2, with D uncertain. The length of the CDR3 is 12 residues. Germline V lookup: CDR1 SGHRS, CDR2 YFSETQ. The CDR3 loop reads CASSGENTGEAF. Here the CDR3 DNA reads TGCGCCAGCAGCGGCGAGAACACCGGGGAGGCCTTC.

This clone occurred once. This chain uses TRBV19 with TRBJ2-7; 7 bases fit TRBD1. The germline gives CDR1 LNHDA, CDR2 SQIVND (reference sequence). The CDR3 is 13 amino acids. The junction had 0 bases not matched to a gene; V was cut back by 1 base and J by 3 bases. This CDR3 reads CASSIGTGYEQYF. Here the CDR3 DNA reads TGTGCCAGTAGTATAGGGACAGGCTACGAGCAGTACTTC.

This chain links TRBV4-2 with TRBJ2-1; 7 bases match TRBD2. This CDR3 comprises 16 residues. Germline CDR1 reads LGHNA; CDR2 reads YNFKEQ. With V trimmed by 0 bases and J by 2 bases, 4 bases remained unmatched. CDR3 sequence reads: CASSQDAGDPYNEQFF. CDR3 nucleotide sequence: TGTGCCAGCAGCCAAGATGCGGGGGATCCCTACAATGAGCAGTTCTTC.

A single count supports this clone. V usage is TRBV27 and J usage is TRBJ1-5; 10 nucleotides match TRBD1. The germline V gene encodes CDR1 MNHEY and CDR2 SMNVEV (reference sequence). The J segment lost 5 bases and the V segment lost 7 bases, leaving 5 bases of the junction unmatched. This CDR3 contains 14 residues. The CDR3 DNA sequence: TGTGCCAGCAAAACCGGGACAGGGGATCAGCCCCAGCATTTT. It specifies CASKTGTGDQPQHF.